This TCR beta chain was identified in a study of blood T cell repertoires in COVID-19. The data were produced by immunoSEQ multiplex PCR, yet TCRdb's version contains in-frame clones alone and is incomplete. The repertoire holds 150,000 to 180,000 clones, about 89% seen once, with 0.5% to 0.6% in the top ten. V trimming: 5 bases; J trimming: 6 bases; junction bases outside the gene matches: 5. This CDR3 spans 15 amino acids. Germline V gene lookup returns CDR1 SEHNR and CDR2 FQNEAQ (reference sequence). Specimen: peripheral blood. The receptor was isolated from a man between 50 and 59 years old with acute or convalescent COVID-19. The chain carries TRBV7-9 and TRBJ2-3; the match to TRBD2 covers 13 bases. CDR3 protein: CASSLTSGRVDTQYF. CDR3 DNA sequence: TGTGCCAGCAGCCTTACTAGCGGGAGGGTGGATACGCAGTATTTT.